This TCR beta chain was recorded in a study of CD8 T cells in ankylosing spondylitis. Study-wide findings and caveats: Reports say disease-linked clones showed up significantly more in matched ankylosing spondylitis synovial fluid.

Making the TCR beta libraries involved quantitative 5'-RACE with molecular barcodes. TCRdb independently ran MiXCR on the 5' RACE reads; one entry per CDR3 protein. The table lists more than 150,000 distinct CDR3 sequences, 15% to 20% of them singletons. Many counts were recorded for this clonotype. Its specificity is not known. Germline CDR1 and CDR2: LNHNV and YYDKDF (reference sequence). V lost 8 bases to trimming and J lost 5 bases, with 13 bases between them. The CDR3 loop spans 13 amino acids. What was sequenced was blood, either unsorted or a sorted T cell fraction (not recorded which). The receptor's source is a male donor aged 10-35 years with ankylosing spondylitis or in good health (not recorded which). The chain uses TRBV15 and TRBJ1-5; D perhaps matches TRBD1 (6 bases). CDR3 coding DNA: TGTGCCACCTCCGCGGGACACCATCAGCCCCAGCATTTT. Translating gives CATSAGHHQPQHF.